This T cell receptor beta chain was identified during a study of T cell changes during pregnancy in multiple sclerosis. CDR3 length: 13 amino acids. Germline-derived CDR1 and CDR2 are MNHNS and SASEGT. V was pared by 8 bases and J by 4 bases, with 7 bases of the junction left unmatched. Profiled with immunoSEQ multiplex PCR; TCRdb holds only in-frame clones, not every one. The table has roughly 100,000 clones, 92% seen once. The material was peripheral blood, obtained after pregnancy. The chain joins TRBV6-1 to TRBJ1-2; 7 bases align to TRBD1. The TCR sequence derives from a female donor with multiple sclerosis, enrolled in a pregnancy study. DNA for the CDR3: TGTGCCAGCCAGGGGGGATCTTTCTATGGCTACACCTTC. Amino acid sequence: CASQGGSFYGYTF.